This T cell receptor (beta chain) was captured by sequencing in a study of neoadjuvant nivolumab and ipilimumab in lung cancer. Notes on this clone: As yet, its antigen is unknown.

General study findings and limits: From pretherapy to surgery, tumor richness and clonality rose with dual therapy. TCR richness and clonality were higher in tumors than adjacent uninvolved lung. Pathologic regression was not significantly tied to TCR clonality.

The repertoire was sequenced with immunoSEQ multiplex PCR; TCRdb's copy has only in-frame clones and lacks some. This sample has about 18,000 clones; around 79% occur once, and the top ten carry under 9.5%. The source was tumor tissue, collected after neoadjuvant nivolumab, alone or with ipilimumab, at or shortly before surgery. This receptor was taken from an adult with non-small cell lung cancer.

The CDR3 DNA reads as TGCAGCGTTACCAAACGGGGCAGACAGAACAATGAGCAGTTCTTC. Translation gives CSVTKRGRQNNEQFF. This sequence joins TRBV29-1 and TRBJ2-1, with D perhaps TRBD1 or TRBD2 (5 bases each). Trimming removed 5 bases at V and 5 bases at J, with 19 bases between. The CDR3 is made up of 15 amino acids. Germline-derived CDR1 and CDR2 are SQVTM and ANQGSEA.